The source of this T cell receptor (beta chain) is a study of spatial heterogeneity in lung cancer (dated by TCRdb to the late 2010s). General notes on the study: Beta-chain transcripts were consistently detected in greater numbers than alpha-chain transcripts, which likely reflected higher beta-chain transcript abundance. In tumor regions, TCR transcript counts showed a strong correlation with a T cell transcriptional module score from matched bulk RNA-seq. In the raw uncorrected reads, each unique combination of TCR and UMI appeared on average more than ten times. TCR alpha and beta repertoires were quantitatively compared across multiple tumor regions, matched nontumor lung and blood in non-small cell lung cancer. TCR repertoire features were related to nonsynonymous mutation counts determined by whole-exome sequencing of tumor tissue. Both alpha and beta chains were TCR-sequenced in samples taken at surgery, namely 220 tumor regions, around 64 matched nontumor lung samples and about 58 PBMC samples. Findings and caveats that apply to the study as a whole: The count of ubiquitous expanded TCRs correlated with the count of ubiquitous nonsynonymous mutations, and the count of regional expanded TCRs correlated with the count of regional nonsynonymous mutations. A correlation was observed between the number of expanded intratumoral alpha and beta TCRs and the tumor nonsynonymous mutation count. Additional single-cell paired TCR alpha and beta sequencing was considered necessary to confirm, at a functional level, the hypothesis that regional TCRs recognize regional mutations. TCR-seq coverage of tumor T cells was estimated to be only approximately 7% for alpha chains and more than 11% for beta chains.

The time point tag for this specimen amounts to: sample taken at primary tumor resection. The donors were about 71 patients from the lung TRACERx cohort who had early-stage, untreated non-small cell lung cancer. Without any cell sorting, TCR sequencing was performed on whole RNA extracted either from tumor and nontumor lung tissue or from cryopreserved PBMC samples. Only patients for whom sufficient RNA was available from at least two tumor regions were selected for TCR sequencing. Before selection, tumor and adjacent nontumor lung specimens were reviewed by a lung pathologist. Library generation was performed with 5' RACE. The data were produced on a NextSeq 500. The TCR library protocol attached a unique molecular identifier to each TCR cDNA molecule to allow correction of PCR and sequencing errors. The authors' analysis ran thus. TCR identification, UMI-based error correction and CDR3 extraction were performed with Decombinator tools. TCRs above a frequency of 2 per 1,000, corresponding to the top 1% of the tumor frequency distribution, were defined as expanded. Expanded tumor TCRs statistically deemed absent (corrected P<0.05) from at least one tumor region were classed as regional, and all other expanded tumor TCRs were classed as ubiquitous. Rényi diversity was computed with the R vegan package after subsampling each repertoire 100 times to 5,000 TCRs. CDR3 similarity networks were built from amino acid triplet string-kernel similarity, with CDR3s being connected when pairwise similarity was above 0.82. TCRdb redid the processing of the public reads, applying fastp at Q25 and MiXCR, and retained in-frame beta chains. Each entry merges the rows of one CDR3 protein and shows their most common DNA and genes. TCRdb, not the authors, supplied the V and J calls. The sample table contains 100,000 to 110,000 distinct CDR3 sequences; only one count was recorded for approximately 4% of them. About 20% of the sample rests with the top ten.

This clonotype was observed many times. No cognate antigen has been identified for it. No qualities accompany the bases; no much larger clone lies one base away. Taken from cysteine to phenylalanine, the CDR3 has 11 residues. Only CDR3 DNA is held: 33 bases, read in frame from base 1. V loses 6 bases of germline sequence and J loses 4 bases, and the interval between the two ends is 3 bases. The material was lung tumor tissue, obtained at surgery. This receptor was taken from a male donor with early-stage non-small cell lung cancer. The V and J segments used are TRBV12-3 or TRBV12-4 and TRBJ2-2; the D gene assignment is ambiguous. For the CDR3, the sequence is CASRGTGELFF. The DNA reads TGTGCCAGCAGGGGCACCGGGGAGCTGTTTTTT.